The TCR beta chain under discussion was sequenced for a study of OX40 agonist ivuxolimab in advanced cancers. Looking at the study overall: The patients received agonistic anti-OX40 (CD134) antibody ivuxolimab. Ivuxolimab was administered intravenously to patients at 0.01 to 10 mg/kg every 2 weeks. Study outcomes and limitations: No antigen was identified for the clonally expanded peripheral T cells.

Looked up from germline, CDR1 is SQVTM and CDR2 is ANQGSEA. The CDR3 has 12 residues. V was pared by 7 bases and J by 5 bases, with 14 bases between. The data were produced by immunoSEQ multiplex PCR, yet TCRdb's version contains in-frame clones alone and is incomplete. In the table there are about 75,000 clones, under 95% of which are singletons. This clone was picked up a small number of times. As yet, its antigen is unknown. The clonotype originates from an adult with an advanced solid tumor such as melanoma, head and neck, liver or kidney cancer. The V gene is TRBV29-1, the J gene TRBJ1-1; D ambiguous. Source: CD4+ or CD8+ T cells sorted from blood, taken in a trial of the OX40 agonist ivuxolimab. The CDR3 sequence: CSAGQVQTEAFF. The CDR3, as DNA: TGCAGCGCCGGTCAGGTCCAGACTGAAGCTTTCTTT.